This is a list of T cell receptor beta chains from one sample in a study of blood T cell repertoires in COVID-19. The data were produced by immunoSEQ multiplex PCR, yet TCRdb's version contains in-frame clones alone and is incomplete. The table lists about 290,000 clones, 85% of them singletons. Sequenced sample: peripheral blood. All receptors come from a woman aged 45-65 years with active or convalescent COVID-19. CDR3s include the opening cysteine and the closing phenylalanine or tryptophan. The order of the fields is J gene, clone size, V gene, CDR3 protein. Rows may omit the clone size; those that give it use once, few, many or a size class.

j_gene: TRBJ2-5; abundance: .; v_gene: TRBV27; CDR3aa: CASSFNRERETQYF
j_gene: TRBJ2-1; abundance: once; v_gene: TRBV7-2; CDR3aa: CASSLMRLAGSYNEQFF
j_gene: TRBJ1-1; abundance: .; v_gene: TRBV6-5; CDR3aa: CASSQGRNTEAFF
j_gene: TRBJ2-7; abundance: .; v_gene: TRBV5-1; CDR3aa: CASSSNSGTSGEQYF
j_gene: TRBJ2-7; abundance: .; v_gene: TRBV5-4; CDR3aa: CASSLALAGSRGEQYF
j_gene: TRBJ2-7; abundance: .; v_gene: TRBV6-5; CDR3aa: CASSPGLAGVSEQYF
j_gene: TRBJ1-2; abundance: few; v_gene: TRBV9; CDR3aa: CASSPTANYGYTF
j_gene: TRBJ1-1; abundance: once; v_gene: TRBV4-1; CDR3aa: CASSQDFRLEAFF
j_gene: TRBJ2-2; abundance: .; v_gene: TRBV2; CDR3aa: CASSGSGSNTGELFF
j_gene: TRBJ1-2; abundance: .; v_gene: TRBV18; CDR3aa: CASSPAPGGDYGYTF
j_gene: TRBJ2-1; abundance: .; v_gene: TRBV5-1; CDR3aa: CASSFSPGQKNGEFF
j_gene: TRBJ1-5; abundance: .; v_gene: TRBV27; CDR3aa: CASSLLGDTVQPQHF
j_gene: TRBJ2-7; abundance: .; v_gene: TRBV30; CDR3aa: CAWSVGRVQQYF
j_gene: TRBJ1-5; abundance: .; v_gene: TRBV9; CDR3aa: CASSLGGQFNQPQHF
j_gene: TRBJ2-2; abundance: once; v_gene: TRBV7-9; CDR3aa: CASSLSPNPRAGELFF
j_gene: TRBJ1-1; abundance: .; v_gene: TRBV14; CDR3aa: CASSQDLRGNTEAFF
j_gene: TRBJ1-3; abundance: .; v_gene: TRBV5-1; CDR3aa: CASSLTGVSGNTIYF
j_gene: TRBJ2-1; abundance: .; v_gene: TRBV11-2; CDR3aa: CASSLDRPRLYEQFF
j_gene: TRBJ1-6; abundance: .; v_gene: TRBV7-9; CDR3aa: CASSAPEGQGYSPLHF
j_gene: TRBJ1-2; abundance: .; v_gene: TRBV28; CDR3aa: CASHTGGDGYTF
j_gene: TRBJ1-1; abundance: .; v_gene: TRBV7-9; CDR3aa: CASSRRDRLNTEAFF
j_gene: TRBJ1-2; abundance: .; v_gene: TRBV2; CDR3aa: CASSPDRGFPYGYTF
j_gene: TRBJ1-2; abundance: .; v_gene: TRBV11-2; CDR3aa: CASSPALGGNYGYTF
j_gene: TRBJ2-7; abundance: .; v_gene: TRBV7-9; CDR3aa: CASSIFKLAGVYEQYF
j_gene: TRBJ1-2; abundance: .; v_gene: TRBV7-9; CDR3aa: CASSLSTGGYTF
j_gene: TRBJ2-1; abundance: .; v_gene: TRBV12-5; CDR3aa: CASGLVREWGTSGNNEQFF
j_gene: TRBJ2-7; abundance: .; v_gene: TRBV29-1; CDR3aa: CSVLGTAAPYEQYF
j_gene: TRBJ2-1; abundance: few; v_gene: TRBV19; CDR3aa: CASTDPSSGRANEQFF
j_gene: TRBJ1-3; abundance: once; v_gene: TRBV6-6; CDR3aa: CASSPYTAGNTIYF
j_gene: TRBJ1-2; abundance: .; v_gene: TRBV6-5; CDR3aa: CASSRTGESGYTF
j_gene: TRBJ1-1; abundance: .; v_gene: TRBV28; CDR3aa: CASHRGGSNTEAFF
j_gene: TRBJ2-7; abundance: many; v_gene: TRBV18; CDR3aa: CASSPGQGLSYEQYF
j_gene: TRBJ1-4; abundance: .; v_gene: TRBV4-1; CDR3aa: CASSSPGQGRREKLFF
j_gene: TRBJ1-6; abundance: .; v_gene: TRBV28; CDR3aa: CASSSPAGGPNSPLHF
j_gene: TRBJ1-1; abundance: .; v_gene: TRBV11-2; CDR3aa: CASSPYRGRNTEAFF